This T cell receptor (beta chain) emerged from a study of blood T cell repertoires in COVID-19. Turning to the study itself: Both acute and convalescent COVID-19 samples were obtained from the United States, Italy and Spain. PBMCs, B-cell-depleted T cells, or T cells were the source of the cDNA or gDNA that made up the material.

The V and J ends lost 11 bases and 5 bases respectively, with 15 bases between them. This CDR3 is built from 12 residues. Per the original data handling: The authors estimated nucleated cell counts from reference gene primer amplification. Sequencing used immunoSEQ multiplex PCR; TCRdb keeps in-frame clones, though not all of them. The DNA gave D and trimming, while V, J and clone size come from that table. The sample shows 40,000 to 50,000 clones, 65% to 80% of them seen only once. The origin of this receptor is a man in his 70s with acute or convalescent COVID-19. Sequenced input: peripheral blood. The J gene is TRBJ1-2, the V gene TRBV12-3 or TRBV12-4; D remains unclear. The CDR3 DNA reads TGTGCCCCAACCAGGATATTATATGGCTACACCTTC. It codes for CAPTRILYGYTF.